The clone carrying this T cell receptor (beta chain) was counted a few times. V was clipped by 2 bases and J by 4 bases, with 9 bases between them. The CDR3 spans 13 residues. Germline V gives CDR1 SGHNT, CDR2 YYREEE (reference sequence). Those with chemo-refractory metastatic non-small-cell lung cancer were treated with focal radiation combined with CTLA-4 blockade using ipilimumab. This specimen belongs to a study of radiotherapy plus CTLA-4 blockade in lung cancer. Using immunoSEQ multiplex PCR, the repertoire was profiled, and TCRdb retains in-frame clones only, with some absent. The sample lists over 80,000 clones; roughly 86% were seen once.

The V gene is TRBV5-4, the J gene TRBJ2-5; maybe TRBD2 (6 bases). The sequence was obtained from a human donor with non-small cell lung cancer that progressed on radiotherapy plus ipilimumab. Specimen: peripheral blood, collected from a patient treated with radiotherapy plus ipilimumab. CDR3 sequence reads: CASSFMGGETQYF. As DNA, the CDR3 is TGTGCCAGCAGCTTTATGGGGGGAGAGACCCAGTACTTC.